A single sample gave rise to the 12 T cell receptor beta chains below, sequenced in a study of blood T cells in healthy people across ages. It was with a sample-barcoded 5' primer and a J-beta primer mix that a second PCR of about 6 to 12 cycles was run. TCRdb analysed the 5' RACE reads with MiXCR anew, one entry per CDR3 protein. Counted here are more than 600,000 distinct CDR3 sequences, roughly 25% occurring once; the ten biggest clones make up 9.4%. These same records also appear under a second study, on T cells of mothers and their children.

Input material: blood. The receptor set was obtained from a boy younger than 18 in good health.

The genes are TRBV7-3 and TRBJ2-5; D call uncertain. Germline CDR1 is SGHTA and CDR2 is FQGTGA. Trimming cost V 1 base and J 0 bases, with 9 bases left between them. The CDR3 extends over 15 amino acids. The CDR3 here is CASSLMADYQETQYF. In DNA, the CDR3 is TGTGCCAGCAGCTTAATGGCAGATTACCAAGAGACCCAGTACTTC.

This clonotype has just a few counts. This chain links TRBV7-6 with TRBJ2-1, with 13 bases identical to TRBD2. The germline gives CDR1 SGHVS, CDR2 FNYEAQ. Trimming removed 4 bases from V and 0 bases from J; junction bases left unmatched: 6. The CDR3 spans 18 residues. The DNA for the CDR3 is TGTGCCAGCAGCTCGGGGACTAGCGGGACAAGCTCCTACAATGAGCAGTTCTTC. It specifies CASSSGTSGTSSYNEQFF.

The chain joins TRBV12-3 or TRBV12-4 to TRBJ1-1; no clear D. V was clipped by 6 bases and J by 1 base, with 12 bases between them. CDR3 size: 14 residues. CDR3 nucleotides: TGTGCCAGCAGACCCTTTACTGCGAACACTGAAGCTTTCTTT. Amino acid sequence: CASRPFTANTEAFF.

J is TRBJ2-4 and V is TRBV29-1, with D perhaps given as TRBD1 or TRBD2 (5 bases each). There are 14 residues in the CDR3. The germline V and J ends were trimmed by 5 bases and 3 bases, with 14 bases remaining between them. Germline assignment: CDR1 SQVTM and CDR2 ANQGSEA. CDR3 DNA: TGCAGCGTTACGGGGCGGCTAGTCAAAAACATTCAGTACTTC. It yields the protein CSVTGRLVKNIQYF.

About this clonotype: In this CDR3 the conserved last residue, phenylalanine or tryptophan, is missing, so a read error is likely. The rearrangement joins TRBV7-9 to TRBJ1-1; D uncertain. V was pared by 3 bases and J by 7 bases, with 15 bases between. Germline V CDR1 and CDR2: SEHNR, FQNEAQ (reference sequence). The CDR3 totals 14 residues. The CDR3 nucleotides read TGTGCCAGCAGCTTTGACCGTGCACTGGATGAAGCTTTCCTT. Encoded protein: CASSFDRALDEAFL.

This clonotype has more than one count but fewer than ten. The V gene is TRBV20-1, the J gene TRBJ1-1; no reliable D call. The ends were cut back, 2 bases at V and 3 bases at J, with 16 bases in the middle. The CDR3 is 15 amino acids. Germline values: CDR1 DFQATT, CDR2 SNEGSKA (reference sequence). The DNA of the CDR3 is TGCAGTGCTAGATCCCTGGGAGGCGGGGACACTGAAGCTTTCTTT. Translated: CSARSLGGGDTEAFF.

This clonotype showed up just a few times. For the CDR3, the DNA is TGTGCCAGCAGTTACGGGACAGGGGGCGCTGGGGCCAACGTCCTGACTTTC. Translating it yields CASSYGTGGAGANVLTF. The chain couples TRBV6-6 to TRBJ2-6; 12 bases are a match to TRBD1. V trimming: 2 bases; J trimming: 2 bases; junction bases outside the gene matches: 1. From germline, CDR1 is MNHNY and CDR2 SVGAGI (reference sequence). The CDR3 is made up of 17 amino acids.

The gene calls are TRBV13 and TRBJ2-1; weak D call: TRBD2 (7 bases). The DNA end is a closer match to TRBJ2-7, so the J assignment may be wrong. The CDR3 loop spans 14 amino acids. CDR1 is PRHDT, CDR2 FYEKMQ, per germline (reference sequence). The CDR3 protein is CASSLGTRGGEQYF. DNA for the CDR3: TGTGCCAGCAGCTTAGGGACTAGGGGGGGGGAGCAGTACTTC.

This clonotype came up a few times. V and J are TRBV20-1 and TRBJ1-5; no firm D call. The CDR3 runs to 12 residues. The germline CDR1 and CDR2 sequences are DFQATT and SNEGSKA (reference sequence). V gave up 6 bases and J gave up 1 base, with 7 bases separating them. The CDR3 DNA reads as TGCAGTGCCCACAGAAGCAATCAGCCCCAGCATTTT. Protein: CSAHRSNQPQHF.

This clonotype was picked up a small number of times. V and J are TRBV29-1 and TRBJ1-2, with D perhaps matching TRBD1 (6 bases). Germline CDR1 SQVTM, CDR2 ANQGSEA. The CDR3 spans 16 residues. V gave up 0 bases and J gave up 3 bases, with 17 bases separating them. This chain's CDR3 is CSVEDPGHPGDYGYTF. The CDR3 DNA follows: TGCAGCGTTGAAGACCCGGGACATCCGGGGGACTATGGCTACACCTTC.

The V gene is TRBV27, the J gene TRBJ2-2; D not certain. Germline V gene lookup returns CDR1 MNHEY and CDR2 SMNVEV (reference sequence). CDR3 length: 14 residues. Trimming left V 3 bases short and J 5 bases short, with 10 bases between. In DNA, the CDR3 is TGTGCCAGCAGTTTGTGGCTTGGGACCGGGGAGCTGTTTTTT. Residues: CASSLWLGTGELFF.

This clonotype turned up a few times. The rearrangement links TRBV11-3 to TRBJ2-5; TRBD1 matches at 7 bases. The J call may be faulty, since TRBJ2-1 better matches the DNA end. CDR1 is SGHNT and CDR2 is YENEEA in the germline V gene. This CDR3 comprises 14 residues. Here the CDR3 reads CASSSPGQPNEQFF. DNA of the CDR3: TGTGCCAGCAGCTCGCCGGGACAGCCGAATGAGCAGTTCTTC.